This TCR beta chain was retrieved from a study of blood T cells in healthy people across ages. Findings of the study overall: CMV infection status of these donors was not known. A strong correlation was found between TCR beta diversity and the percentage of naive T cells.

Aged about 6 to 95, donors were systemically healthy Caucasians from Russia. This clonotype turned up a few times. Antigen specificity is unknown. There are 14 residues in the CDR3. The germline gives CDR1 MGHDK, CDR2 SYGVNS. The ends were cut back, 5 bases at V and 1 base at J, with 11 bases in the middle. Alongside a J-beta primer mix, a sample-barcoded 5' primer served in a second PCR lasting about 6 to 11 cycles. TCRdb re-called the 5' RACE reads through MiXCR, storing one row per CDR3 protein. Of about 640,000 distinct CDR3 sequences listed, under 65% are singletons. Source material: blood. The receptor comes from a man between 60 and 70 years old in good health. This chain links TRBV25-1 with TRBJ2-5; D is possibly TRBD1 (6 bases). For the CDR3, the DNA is TGTGCCAGCAGTCTTCCAGGGGTCCAAGAGACCCAGTACTTC. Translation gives CASSLPGVQETQYF.